This paragraph reports one TCR beta chain. Its antigen is still unknown. These data come from a study of cytomegalovirus exposure and HLA in healthy donors. Broader study findings: There were a few CMV-associated chains whose specificity for CMV antigens was confirmed in vitro. Further analysis was carried out later, and it showed several of the most significant clusters appearing linked to common viral pathogens. CMV serostatus was the only immune exposure information that was available.

The PCR was carried out with 60 Vbeta primers and 13 Jbeta primers. The repertoire was sequenced with immunoSEQ multiplex PCR; TCRdb's copy has only in-frame clones and lacks some. The sample data list under 200,000 clones. This CDR3 has 16 residues. The ends lost 0 bases at V and 8 bases at J; junction bases unmatched: 8. Germline values: CDR1 ENHRY, CDR2 SYGVKD. The sequence came from a man younger than 45 in good health and CMV-seronegative. V gene TRBV10-3 combines with J gene TRBJ2-1; TRBD2 agrees at 9 bases. The sequenced sample consisted of PBMCs. CDR3 DNA: TGTGCCATCAGTGAGTCAGGGAGCGGGGGGTCGGATGAGCAGTTCTTC. It is translated as CAISESGSGGSDEQFF.